The source of this T cell receptor beta chain is a study of metastatic and nonmetastatic thyroid tumors. The overall study: Repertoire comparisons spanned blood and tumor or nodule tissue from malignant and benign thyroid patients. Study-wide findings and caveats: It was reportedly found that TCR beta diversity was significantly higher in malignant thyroid tumors than in benign nodules, a difference seen in both blood and tumor samples.

None of the patients had undergone any treatment ahead of thyroid surgery. In this sample, this clone turned up a few times. No antigen is known for it. Germline values: CDR1 SGHRS, CDR2 YFSETQ. This CDR3 has 15 residues. V dropped 0 bases and J dropped 6; count of bases not matched to a gene: 7. Per the original methods: The study took CDR3 differences across clinicopathological groups and made a distant-metastasis classifier for papillary thyroid cancer from them. TCRdb re-analyzed the PCR reads using MiXCR. Clone size and V and J calls follow TCRdb, not the original study. The sample has about 12,000 clones; around a quarter are singletons.

This clonotype originated in a female donor with papillary thyroid cancer or a benign thyroid nodule (not recorded which). Some clones in this sample may be carry-over from other donors' samples. Sequencing was performed on tumor tissue. This sequence joins TRBV5-1 and TRBJ2-3; 7 bases match TRBD2. The CDR3 loop reads CASSLGWGGNDTQYF. As DNA, the CDR3 is TGCGCCAGCAGCTTGGGCTGGGGGGGGAACGATACGCAGTATTTT.